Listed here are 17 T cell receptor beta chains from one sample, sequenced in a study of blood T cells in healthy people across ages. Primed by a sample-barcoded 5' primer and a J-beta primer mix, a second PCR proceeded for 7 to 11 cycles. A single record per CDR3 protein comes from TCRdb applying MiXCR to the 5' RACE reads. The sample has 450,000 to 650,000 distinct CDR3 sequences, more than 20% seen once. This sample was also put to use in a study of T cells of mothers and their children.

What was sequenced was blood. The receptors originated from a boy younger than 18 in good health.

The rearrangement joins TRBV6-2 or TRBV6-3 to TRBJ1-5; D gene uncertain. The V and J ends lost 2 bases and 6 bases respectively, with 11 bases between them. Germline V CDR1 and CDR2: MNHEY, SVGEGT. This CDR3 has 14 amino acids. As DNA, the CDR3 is TGTGCCAGCAGTTACGGCGGGGTCGCTCAGCCCCAGCATTTT. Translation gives CASSYGGVAQPQHF.

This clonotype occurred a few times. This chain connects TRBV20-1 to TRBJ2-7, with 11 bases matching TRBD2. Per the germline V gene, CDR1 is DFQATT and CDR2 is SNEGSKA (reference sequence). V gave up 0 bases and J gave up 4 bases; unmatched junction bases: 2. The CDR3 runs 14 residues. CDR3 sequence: CSARELAGAYEQYF. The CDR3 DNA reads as TGCAGTGCTAGAGAACTAGCGGGAGCTTACGAGCAGTACTTC.

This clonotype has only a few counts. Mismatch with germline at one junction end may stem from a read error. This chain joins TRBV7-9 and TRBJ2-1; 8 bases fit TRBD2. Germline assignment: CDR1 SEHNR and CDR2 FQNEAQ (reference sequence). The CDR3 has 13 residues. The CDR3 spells CASSLAGRDEQFF. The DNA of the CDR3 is TGTGCCAGCAGTTTAGCGGGGAGGGATGAGCAGTTCTTC.

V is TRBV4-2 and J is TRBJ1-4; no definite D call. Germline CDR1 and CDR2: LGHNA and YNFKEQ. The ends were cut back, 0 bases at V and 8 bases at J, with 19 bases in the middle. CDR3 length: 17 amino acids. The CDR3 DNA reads TGTGCCAGCAGCCAAGACCGGGCTCTATTCGTGGGGGAAAAACTGTTTTTT. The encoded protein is CASSQDRALFVGEKLFF.

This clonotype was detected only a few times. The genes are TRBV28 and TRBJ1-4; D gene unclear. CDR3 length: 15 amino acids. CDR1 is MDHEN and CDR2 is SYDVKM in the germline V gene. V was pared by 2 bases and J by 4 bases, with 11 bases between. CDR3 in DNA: TGTGCCAGCAGTTTAGCCCGGCTGGTTAATGAAAAACTGTTTTTT. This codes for CASSLARLVNEKLFF.

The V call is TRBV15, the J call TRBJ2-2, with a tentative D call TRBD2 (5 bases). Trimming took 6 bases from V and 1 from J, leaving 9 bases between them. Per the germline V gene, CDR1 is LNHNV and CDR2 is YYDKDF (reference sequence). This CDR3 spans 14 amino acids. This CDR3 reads CATRVGGNTGELFF. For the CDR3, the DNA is TGTGCCACCAGGGTCGGAGGGAACACCGGGGAGCTGTTTTTT.

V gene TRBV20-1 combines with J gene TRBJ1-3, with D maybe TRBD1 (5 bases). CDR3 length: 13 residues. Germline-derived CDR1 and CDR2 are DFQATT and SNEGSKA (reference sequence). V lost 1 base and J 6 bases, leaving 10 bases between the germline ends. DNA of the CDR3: TGCAGTGCTAGAGGGCAGGGAAAAAACACCATATATTTT. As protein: CSARGQGKNTIYF.

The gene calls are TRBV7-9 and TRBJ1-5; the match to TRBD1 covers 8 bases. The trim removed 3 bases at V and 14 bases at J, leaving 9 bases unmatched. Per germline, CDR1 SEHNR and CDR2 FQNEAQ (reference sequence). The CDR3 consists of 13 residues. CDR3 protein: CASSFGQGFREHF. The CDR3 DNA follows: TGTGCCAGCAGCTTCGGACAGGGTTTCAGAGAGCATTTT.

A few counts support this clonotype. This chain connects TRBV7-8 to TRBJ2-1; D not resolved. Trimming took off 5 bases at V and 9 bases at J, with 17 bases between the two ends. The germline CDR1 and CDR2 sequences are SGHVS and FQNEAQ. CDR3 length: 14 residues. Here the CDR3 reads CASSPPRTASEQFF. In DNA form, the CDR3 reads TGTGCCAGCAGCCCACCCCGAACAGCTAGTGAGCAGTTCTTC.

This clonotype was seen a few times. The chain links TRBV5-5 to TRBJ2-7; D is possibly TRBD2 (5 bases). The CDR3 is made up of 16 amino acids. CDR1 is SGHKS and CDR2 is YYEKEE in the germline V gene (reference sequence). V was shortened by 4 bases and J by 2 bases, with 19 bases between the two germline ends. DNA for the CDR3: TGTGCCAGCAGCCCGGAGGCCCTGACATCCCCCTACGAGCAGTACTTC. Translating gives CASSPEALTSPYEQYF. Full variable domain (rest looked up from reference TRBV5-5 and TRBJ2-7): DAGVTQSPTHLIKTRGQQVTLRCSPISGHKSVSWYQQVLGQGPQFIFQYYEKEERGRGNFPDRFSARQFPNYSSELNVNALLLGDSALYLCASSPEALTSPYEQYFGPGTRLTVT.

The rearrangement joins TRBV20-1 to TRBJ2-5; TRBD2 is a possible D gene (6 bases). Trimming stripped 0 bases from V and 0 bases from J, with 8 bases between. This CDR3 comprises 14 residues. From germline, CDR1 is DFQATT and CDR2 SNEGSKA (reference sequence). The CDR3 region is CSARDGDYQETQYF. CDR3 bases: TGCAGTGCTAGAGATGGGGACTACCAAGAGACCCAGTACTTC.

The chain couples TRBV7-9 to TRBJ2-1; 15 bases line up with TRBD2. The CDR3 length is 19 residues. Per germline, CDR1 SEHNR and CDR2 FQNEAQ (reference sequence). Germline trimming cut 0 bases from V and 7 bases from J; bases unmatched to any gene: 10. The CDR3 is CASSLALGTSGGIGNEQFF. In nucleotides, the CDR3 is TGTGCCAGCAGCTTAGCGCTCGGGACTAGCGGGGGGATTGGGAATGAGCAGTTCTTC.

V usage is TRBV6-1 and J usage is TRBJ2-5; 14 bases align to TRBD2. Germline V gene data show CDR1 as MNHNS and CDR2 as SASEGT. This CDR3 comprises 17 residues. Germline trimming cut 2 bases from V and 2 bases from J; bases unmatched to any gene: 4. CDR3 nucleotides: TGTGCCAGCAGTGAAAGGACTAGCGGGGGGTTTCAAGAGACCCAGTACTTC. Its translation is CASSERTSGGFQETQYF.

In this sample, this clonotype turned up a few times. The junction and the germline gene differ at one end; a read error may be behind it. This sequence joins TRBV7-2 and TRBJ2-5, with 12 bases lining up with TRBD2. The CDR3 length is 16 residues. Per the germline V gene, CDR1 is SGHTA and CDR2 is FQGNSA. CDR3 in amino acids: CASSSLTSGSIHEQSF. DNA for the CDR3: TGTGCCAGCAGCTCCCTGACTAGCGGGAGTATCCATGAGCAGTCCTTC.

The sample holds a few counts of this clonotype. The CDR3 nucleotides are TGTGCCAGCAGCCCTAGACGGACTAGCTCCTACAATGAGCAGTTCTTC. Protein product: CASSPRRTSSYNEQFF. The chain has TRBV7-8 and TRBJ2-1, with 7 bases that match TRBD2. Germline CDR1 reads SGHVS; CDR2 reads FQNEAQ. J was trimmed by 0 bases and V by 5 bases; bases with no gene match: 7. This CDR3 comprises 16 residues.

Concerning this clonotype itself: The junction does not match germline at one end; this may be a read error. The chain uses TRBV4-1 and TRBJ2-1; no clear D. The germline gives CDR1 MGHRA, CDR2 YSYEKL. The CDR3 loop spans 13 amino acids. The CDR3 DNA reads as TGCGTCAGCAGCCAACTATCCACGAATGAGCAGTTCTTC. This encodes CVSSQLSTNEQFF.

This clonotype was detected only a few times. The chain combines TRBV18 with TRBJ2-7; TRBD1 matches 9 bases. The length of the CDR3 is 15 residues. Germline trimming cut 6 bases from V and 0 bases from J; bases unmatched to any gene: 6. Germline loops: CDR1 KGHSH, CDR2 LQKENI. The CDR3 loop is CASSTRTGASYEQYF. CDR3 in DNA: TGTGCCAGCTCGACTCGGACAGGGGCCTCCTACGAGCAGTACTTC.